The rows below give T cell receptor beta chains drawn from one sample of a study of cytotoxic CD8 clonotypes in ibrutinib-treated CLL. Clones were read by immunoSEQ multiplex PCR, and TCRdb kept only the in-frame ones, dropping some. The sample has some 200,000 clones, approximately 79% seen once. The source material was PBMCs, sampled after 12 months of ibrutinib treatment. Receptors were obtained from a human donor with chronic lymphocytic leukemia. Each CDR3 is given without its conserved first and last residue. Clone size, where shown, is once, few, many, or a class for clones that have expanded.

clone_size	j_call	v_call	cdr3_aa
.	TRBJ2-6	TRBV10-1	ASSRLGIAQSRANVLT
few	TRBJ1-2	TRBV9	ASSSGPNGGYGYT
once	TRBJ2-2	TRBV15	ATSRDPRGRTGELF
.	TRBJ1-1	TRBV6-1	ASSPGTVNTEAF
.	TRBJ1-4	TRBV5-8	ASSPALGEKLF
.	TRBJ2-1	TRBV2	ASEQERFGNEQF
.	TRBJ2-1	TRBV4-2	ASSQQAGSNSYNEQF
.	TRBJ2-7	TRBV27	ASSPVAGGYEQY
.	TRBJ1-2	TRBV10-2	ATTELGRVLYGYT
.	TRBJ2-5	TRBV4-1	ASSHLAGGRQETQY
.	TRBJ1-1	TRBV28	ASKTDMNTEAF
.	TRBJ2-1	TRBV15	ATSRDLAGGQF
.	TRBJ1-1	TRBV6-5	ASSYSTSGLNTEAF
.	TRBJ1-2	TRBV7-3	ASSLTPAGAGYT
.	TRBJ1-2	TRBV15	ATSGGRTGTGKGYT
.	TRBJ2-7	TRBV6-1	ASRVEQFYEQY
.	TRBJ1-2	TRBV15	ATSSRTTGGGYT
.	TRBJ2-7	TRBV7-6	ASSLAGSSSPYEQY
few	TRBJ2-7	TRBV7-2	ASSWGWSEQY
.	TRBJ2-7	TRBV6-5	ASSYSRREGDYEQY
.	TRBJ1-1	TRBV2	ASKGYETEAF
few	TRBJ1-2	TRBV25-1	ASSERVGGGIGSYGYT
.	TRBJ1-3	TRBV18	ASSRRDRGLLSGNTIY
.	TRBJ1-5	TRBV4-1	ASSQGNGNQPQH
.	TRBJ2-4	TRBV5-6	ASSHTGTSNAKNIQY
.	TRBJ1-2	TRBV30	AWRQAPNYGYT
.	TRBJ1-2	TRBV11-2	ASSKSVSDLGYT
few	TRBJ1-5	TRBV28	ASRPPNQPQH
once	TRBJ2-7	TRBV5-4	ASSYGQASGANYEQY
.	TRBJ2-7	TRBV11-2	ASSLGGTEDEQY
.	TRBJ1-2	TRBV4-1	ASSPAYGQERYGYT
once	TRBJ1-4	TRBV6-1	ASSDTAWSYNNEKLF
.	TRBJ2-7	TRBV7-3	ASSHRDSPYYEQY
.	TRBJ2-1	TRBV2	ASSAQIVTGEQF
.	TRBJ2-1	TRBV5-8	ASIPLGFGYNEQF
.	TRBJ2-2	TRBV19	ATRQGAYTGELF
.	TRBJ2-2	TRBV10-3	AIRGTSGGTGELF
.	TRBJ1-2	TRBV6-5	ASIQIGFPGGYT
many	TRBJ2-7	TRBV7-8	ASSLPTGATYEQY
.	TRBJ2-7	TRBV15	ATSGTENTYEQY
once	TRBJ2-5	TRBV11-3	ASSLGEETQY
.	TRBJ1-1	TRBV19	ASSPGGGISEAF
.	TRBJ2-5	TRBV10-1	ASSSRTSGRETQY
.	TRBJ1-3	TRBV6-1	ATGRDVWAGNTIY
.	TRBJ1-1	TRBV28	ASSPHLVARVEAF
.	TRBJ2-7	TRBV10-1	ASSGTGPREQY
.	TRBJ2-2	TRBV9	ASSPMGITGELF
.	TRBJ2-1	TRBV6-1	ASTSGSLRGNEQF
once	TRBJ1-1	TRBV7-9	ASSSQDRAF
once	TRBJ1-3	TRBV10-3	ATGPTGFSGNTIY
.	TRBJ1-4	TRBV4-1	ASSQDGTTEVEKLF
.	TRBJ2-5	TRBV5-1	ASSLGTSGGLRGTQY
.	TRBJ2-3	TRBV5-1	ASSLRPRDTDTQY